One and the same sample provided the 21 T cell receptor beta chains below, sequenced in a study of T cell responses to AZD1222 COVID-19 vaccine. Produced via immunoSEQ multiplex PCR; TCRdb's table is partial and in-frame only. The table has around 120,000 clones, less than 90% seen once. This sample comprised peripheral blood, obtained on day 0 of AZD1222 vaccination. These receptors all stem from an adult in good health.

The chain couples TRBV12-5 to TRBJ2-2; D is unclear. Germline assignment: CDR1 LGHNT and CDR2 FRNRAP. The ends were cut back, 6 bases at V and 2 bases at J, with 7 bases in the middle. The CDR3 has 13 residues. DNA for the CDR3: TGTGCTAGTGGACGCGCTAACACCGGGGAGCTGTTTTTT. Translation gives CASGRANTGELFF.

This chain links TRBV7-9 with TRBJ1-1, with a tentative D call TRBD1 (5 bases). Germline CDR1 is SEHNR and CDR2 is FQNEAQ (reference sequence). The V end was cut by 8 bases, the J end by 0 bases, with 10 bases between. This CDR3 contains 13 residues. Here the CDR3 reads CASLRGVNTEAFF. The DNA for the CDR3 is TGTGCCAGCCTTCGGGGGGTGAACACTGAAGCTTTCTTT.

The CDR3 spells CASSFGRDVGGYTF. CDR3 nucleotide sequence: TGTGCCAGCAGTTTCGGTCGGGACGTAGGGGGCTACACCTTC. The genes are TRBV28 and TRBJ1-2; possible D gene TRBD1, 5 bases. The CDR3 runs to 14 residues. V lost 3 bases to trimming and J lost 8 bases, with 16 bases between them. Germline-derived CDR1 and CDR2 are MDHEN and SYDVKM.

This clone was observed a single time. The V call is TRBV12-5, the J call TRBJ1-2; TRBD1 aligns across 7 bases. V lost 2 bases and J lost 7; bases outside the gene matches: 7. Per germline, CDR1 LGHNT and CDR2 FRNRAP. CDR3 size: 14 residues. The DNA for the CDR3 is TGTGCTAGTGGTTTGCCTTTGACAGGGTTTGGCTACACCTTC. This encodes CASGLPLTGFGYTF. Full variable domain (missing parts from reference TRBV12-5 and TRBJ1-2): DARVTQTPRHKVTEMGQEVTMRCQPILGHNTVFWYRQTMMQGLELLAYFRNRAPLDDSGMPKDRFSAEMPDATLATLKIQPSEPRDSAVYFCASGLPLTGFGYTFGSGTRLTVV.

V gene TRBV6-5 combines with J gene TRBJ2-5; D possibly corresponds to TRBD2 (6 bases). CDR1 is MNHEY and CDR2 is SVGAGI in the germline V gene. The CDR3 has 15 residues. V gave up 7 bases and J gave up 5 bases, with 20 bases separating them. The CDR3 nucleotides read TGTGCCAGCACACCACGGCGGGGACGCGGGGAGACCCAGTACTTC. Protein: CASTPRRGRGETQYF.

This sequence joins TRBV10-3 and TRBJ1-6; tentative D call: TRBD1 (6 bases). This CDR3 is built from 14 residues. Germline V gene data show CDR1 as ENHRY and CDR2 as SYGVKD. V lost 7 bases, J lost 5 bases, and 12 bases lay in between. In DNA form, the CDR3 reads TGTGCCATCAAGACAGAGGGGGATAATTCACCCCTCCACTTT. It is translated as CAIKTEGDNSPLHF.

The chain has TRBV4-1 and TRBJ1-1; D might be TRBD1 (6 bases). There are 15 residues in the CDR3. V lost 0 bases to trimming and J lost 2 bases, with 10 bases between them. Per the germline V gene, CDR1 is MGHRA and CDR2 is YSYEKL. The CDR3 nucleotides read TGCGCCAGCAGCCAAGATGGGGGACACAACACTGAAGCTTTCTTT. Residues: CASSQDGGHNTEAFF.

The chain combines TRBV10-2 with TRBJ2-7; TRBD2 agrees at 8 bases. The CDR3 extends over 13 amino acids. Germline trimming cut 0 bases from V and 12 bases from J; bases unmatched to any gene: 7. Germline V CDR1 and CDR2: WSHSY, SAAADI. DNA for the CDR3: TGCGCCAGCAGTGAGTCGGCGGGGACTAGTTCGTACTTC. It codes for CASSESAGTSSYF.

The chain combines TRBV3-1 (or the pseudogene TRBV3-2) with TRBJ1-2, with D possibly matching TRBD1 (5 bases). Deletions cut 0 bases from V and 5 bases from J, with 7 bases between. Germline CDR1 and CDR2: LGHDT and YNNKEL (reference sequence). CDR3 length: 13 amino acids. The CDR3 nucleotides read TGTGCCAGCAGCCAAGACAGGGCTTATGGCTACACCTTC. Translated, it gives CASSQDRAYGYTF.

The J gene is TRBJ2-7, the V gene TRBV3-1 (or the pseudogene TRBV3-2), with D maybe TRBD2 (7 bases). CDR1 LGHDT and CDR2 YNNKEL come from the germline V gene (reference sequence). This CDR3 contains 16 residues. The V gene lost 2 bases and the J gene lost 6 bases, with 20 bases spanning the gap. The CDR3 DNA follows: TGTGCCAGCAGCCAACTCACGGGCCTAGGGGGGGGCGAGCAGTACTTC. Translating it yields CASSQLTGLGGGEQYF.

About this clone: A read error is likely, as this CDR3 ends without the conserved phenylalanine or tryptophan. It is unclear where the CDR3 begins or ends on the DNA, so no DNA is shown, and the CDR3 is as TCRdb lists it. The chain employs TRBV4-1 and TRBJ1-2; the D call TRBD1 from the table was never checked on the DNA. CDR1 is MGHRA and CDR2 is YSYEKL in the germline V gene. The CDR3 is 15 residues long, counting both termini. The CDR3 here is CASSQAPGQGHPGKI.

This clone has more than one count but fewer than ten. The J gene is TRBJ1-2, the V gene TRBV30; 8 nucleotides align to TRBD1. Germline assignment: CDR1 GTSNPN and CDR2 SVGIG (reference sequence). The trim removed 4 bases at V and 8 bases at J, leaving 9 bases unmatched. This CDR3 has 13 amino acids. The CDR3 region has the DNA TGTGCCTGGAAGTGGCAGGGGGCGAGCGGCTACACCTTC. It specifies CAWKWQGASGYTF. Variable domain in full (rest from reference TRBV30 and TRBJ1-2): SQTIHQWPATLVQPVGSPLSLECTVEGTSNPNLYWYRQAAGRGLQLLFYSVGIGQISSEVPQNLSASRPQDRQFILSSKKLLLSDSGFYLCAWKWQGASGYTFGSGTRLTVV.

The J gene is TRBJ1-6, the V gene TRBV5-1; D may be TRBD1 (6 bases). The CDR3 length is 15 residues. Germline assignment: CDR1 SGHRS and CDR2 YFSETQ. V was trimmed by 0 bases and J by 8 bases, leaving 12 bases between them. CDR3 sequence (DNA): TGCGCCAGCAGCTTGGAGACAGGCGGAGATTCACCCCTCCACTTT. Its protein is CASSLETGGDSPLHF.

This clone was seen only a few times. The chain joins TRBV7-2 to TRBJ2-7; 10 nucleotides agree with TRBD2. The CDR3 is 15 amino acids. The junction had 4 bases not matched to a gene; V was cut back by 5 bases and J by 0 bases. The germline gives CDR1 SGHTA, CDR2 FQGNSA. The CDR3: CASSRRTSGSYEQYF. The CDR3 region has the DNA TGTGCCAGCAGCCGTCGGACTAGCGGCTCCTACGAGCAGTACTTC. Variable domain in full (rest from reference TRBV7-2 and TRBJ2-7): GAGVSQSPSNKVTEKGKDVELRCDPISGHTALYWYRQSLGQGLEFLIYFQGNSAPDKSGLPSDRFSAERTGGSVSTLTIQRTQQEDSAVYLCASSRRTSGSYEQYFGPGTRLTVT.

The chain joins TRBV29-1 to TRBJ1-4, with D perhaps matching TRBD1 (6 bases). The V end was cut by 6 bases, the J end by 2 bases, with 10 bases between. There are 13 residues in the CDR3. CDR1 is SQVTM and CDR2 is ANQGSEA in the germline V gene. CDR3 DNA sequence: TGCAGCGTCTTGGACAGTACTAATGAAAAACTGTTTTTT. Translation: CSVLDSTNEKLFF. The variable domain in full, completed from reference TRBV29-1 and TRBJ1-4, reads SAVISQKPSRDICQRGTSLTIQCQVDSQVTMMFWYRQQPGQSLTLIATANQGSEATYESGFVIDKFPISRPNLTFSTLTVSNMSPEDSSIYLCSVLDSTNEKLFFGSGTQLSVL.

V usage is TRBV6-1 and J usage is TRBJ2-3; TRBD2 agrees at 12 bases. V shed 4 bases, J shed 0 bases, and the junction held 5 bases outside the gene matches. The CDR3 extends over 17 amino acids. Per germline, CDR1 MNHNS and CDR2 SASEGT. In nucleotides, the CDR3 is TGTGCCAGCAGTGCCTTAGGACTAGCGGGAAGCACAGATACGCAGTATTTT. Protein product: CASSALGLAGSTDTQYF.

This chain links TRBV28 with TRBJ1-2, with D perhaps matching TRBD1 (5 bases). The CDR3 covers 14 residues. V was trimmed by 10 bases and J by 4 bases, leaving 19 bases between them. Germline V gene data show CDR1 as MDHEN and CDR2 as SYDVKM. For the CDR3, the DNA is TGTGCCACCAACGGTGGGCTTAGGGGCTATGGCTACACCTTC. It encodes CATNGGLRGYGYTF.

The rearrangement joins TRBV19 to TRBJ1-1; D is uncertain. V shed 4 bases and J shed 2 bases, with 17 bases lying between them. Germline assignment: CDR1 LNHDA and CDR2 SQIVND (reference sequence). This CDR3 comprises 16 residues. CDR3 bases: TGTGCCAGTAGTACAGGCCCCCCGACTGGTAACACTGAAGCTTTCTTT. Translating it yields CASSTGPPTGNTEAFF.

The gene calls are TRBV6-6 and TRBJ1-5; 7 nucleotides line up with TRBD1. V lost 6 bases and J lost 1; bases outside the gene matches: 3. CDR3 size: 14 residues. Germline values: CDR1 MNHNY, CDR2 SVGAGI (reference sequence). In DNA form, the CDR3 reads TGTGCCAGCAGGGGGGACAGCAGCAATCAGCCCCAGCATTTT. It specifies CASRGDSSNQPQHF.

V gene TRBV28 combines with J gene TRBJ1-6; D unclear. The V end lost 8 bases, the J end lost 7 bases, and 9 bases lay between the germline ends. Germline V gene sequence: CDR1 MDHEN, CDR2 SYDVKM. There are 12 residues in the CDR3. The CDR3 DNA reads TGTGCCAGCGAGGGTACGAATTCACCCCTCCACTTT. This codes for CASEGTNSPLHF.

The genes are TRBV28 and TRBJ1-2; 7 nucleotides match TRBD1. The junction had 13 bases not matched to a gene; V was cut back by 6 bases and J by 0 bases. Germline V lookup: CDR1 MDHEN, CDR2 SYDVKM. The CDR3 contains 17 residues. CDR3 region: CASRQRFRDSSNYGYTF. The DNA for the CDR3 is TGTGCCAGCAGACAACGGTTCCGGGACAGCTCTAACTATGGCTACACCTTC.